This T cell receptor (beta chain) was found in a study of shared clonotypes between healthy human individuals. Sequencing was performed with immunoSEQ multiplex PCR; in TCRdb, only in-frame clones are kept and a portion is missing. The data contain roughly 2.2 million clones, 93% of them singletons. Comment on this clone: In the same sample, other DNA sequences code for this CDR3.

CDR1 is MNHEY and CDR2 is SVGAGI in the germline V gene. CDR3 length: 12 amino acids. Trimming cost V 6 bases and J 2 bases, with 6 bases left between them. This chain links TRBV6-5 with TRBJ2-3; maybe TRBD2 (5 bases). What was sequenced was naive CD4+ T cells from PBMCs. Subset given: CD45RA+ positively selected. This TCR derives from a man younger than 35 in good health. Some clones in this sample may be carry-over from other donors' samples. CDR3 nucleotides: TGTGCCAGCAGGGAGGACACAGATACGCAGTATTTT. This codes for CASREDTDTQYF.